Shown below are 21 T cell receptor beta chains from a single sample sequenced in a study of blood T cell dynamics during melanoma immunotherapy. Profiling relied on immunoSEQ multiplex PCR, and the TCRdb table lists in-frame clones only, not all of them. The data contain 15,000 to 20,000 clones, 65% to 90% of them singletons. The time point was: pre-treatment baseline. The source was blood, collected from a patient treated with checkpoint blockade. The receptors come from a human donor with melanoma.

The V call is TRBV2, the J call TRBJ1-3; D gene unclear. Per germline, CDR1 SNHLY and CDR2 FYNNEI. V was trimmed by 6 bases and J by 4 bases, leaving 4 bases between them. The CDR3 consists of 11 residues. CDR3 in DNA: TGTGCCAGCAGGGCAGGAAACACCATATATTTT. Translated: CASRAGNTIYF.

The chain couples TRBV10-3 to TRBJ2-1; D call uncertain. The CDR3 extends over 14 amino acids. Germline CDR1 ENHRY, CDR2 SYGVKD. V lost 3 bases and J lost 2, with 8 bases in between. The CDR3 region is CAISDNGAYNEQFF. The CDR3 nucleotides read TGTGCCATCAGTGATAATGGGGCCTACAATGAGCAGTTCTTC.

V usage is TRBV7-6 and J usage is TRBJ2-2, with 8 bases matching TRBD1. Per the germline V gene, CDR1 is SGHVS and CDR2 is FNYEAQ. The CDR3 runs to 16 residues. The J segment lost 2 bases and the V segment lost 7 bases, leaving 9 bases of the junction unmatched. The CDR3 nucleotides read TGTGCCAGCACCATCTCCGGGACAGGCAACACCGGGGAGCTGTTTTTT. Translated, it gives CASTISGTGNTGELFF.

The CDR3 bases are TGTGCCAGCAGCTTACCGGGGGGCTTCCTCACTGAAGCTTTCTTT. Translating gives CASSLPGGFLTEAFF. V and J are TRBV7-8 and TRBJ1-1, with D maybe TRBD1 (6 bases). Germline-derived CDR1 and CDR2 are SGHVS and FQNEAQ. The CDR3 contains 15 residues. The V end lost 2 bases, the J end lost 4 bases, and 14 bases lay between the germline ends.

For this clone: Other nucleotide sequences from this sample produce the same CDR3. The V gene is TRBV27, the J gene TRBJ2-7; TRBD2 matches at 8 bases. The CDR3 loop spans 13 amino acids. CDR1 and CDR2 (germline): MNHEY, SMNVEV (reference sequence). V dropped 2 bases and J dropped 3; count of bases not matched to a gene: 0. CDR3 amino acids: CASSLAGGYEQYF. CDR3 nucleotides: TGTGCCAGCAGTTTAGCGGGAGGCTACGAGCAGTACTTC.

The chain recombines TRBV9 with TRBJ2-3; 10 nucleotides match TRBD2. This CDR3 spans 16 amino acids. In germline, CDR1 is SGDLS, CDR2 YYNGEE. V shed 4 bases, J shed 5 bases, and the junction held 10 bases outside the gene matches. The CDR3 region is CASSKGTSAGGDTQYF. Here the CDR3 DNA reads TGTGCCAGCAGCAAAGGGACTAGCGCGGGGGGAGATACGCAGTATTTT.

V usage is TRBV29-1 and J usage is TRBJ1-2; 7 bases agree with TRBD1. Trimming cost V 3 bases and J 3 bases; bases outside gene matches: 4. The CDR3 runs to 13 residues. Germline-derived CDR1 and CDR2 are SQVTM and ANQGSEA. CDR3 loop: CSVDSGTDYGYTF. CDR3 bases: TGCAGCGTTGATAGCGGGACAGACTATGGCTACACCTTC. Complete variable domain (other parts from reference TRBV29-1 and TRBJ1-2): SAVISQKPSRDICQRGTSLTIQCQVDSQVTMMFWYRQQPGQSLTLIATANQGSEATYESGFVIDKFPISRPNLTFSTLTVSNMSPEDSSIYLCSVDSGTDYGYTFGSGTRLTVV.

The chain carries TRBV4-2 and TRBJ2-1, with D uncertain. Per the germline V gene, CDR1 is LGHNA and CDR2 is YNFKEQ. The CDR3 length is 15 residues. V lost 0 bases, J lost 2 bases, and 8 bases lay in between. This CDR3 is CASSQEPATYNEQFF. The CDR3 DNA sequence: TGTGCCAGCAGCCAAGAACCGGCAACCTACAATGAGCAGTTCTTC.

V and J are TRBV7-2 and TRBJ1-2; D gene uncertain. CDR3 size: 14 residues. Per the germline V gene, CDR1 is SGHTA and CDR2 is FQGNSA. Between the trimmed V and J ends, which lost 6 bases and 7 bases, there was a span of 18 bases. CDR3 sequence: CASRPPGLPVGYTF. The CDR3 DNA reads TGTGCCAGCAGACCTCCCGGTCTGCCGGTTGGCTACACCTTC.

The CDR3 DNA is TGTGCCAGCAGCCTTAGCTCAATGGGGTACGATGAGCAGTTCTTC. Its protein product is CASSLSSMGYDEQFF. The genes are TRBV7-2 and TRBJ2-1; no firm D call. Per germline, CDR1 SGHTA and CDR2 FQGNSA. CDR3 length: 15 amino acids. V was shortened by 5 bases and J by 8 bases, with 19 bases between the two germline ends.

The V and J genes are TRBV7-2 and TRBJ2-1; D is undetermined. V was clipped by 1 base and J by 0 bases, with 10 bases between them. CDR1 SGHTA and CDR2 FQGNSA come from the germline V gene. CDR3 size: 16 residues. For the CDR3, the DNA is TGTGCCAGCAGCTTAGTAGGGTTAGGCTCCTACAATGAGCAGTTCTTC. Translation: CASSLVGLGSYNEQFF. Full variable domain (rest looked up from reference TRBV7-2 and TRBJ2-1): GAGVSQSPSNKVTEKGKDVELRCDPISGHTALYWYRQSLGQGLEFLIYFQGNSAPDKSGLPSDRFSAERTGGSVSTLTIQRTQQEDSAVYLCASSLVGLGSYNEQFFGPGTRLTVL.

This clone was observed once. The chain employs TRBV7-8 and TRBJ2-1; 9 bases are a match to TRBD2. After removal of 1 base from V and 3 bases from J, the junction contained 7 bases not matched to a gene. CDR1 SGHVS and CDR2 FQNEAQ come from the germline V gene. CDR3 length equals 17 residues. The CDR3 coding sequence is TGTGCCAGCAGCTTAGTGGGGGGACTAGCTGTCTACAATGAGCAGTTCTTC. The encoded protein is CASSLVGGLAVYNEQFF.

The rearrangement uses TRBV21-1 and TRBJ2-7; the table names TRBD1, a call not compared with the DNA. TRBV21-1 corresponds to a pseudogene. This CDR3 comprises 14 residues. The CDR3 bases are TGTGCCAGCAGCAACCGGGACAGCTCCTACGAGCAGTACTTC. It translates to CASSNRDSSYEQYF.

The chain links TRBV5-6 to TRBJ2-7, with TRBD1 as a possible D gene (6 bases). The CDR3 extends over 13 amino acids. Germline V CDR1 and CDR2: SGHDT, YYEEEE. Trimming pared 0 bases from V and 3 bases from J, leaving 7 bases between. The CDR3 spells CASSLGGLYEQYF. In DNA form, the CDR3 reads TGTGCCAGCAGCTTGGGGGGGCTCTACGAGCAGTACTTC.

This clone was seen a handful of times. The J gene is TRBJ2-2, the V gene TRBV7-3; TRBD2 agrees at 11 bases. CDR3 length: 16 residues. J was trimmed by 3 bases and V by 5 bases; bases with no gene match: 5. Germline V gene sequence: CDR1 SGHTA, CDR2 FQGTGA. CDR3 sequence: CASSAPSGRHTGELFF. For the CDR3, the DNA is TGTGCCAGCAGCGCCCCTAGCGGGAGGCACACCGGGGAGCTGTTTTTT.

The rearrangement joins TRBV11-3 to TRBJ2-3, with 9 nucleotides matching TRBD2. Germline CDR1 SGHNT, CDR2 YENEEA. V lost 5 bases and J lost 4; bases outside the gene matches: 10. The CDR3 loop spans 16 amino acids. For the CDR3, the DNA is TGTGCCAGCAGCACACGTAGCGGGAGTAACCCAGATACGCAGTATTTT. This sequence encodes CASSTRSGSNPDTQYF.

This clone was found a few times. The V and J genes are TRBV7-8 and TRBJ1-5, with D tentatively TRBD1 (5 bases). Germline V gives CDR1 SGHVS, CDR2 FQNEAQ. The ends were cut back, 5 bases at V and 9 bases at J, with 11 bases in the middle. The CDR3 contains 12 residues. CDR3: CASSLPGGPQHF. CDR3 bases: TGTGCCAGCAGCCTTCCGGGGGGGCCCCAGCATTTT.

The CDR3 DNA follows: TGTGCCAGCAGCTTGGTTAGCCATGCCAGCTACAATGAGCAGTTCTTC. It codes for CASSLVSHASYNEQFF. V is TRBV5-6 and J is TRBJ2-1; D unclear. Germline assignment: CDR1 SGHDT and CDR2 YYEEEE. The V and J ends lost 0 bases and 3 bases respectively, with 13 bases between them. CDR3 size: 16 residues.

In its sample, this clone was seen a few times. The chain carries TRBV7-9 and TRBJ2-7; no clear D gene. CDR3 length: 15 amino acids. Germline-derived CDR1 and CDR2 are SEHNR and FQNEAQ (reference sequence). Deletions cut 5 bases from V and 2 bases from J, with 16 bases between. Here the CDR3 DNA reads TGTGCCAGCAGCCCCCCCCAGGTGGGGACCTACGAGCAGTACTTC. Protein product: CASSPPQVGTYEQYF.

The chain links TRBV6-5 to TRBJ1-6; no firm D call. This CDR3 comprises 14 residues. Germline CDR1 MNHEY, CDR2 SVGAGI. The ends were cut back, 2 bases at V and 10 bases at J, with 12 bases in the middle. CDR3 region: CASSYEGSLSPLHF. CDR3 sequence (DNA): TGTGCCAGCAGTTACGAGGGCTCCCTCTCACCCCTCCACTTT.

The CDR3 loop is CASSLGRADTQYF. CDR3 DNA sequence: TGTGCCAGCAGCTTGGGGCGGGCAGATACGCAGTATTTT. The rearrangement joins TRBV5-6 to TRBJ2-3; possible D gene TRBD2, 5 bases. The CDR3 contains 13 residues. The V and J ends lost 0 bases and 4 bases respectively, with 6 bases between them. Germline values: CDR1 SGHDT, CDR2 YYEEEE.